This TCR beta chain was found in a study of PD-1 blockade in mismatch repair-deficient tumors. Germline V CDR1 and CDR2: SGHRS, YFSETQ. CDR3 size: 13 residues. Repertoires were generated with immunoSEQ multiplex PCR, while TCRdb's copy carries only in-frame clones and drops some. Counted here are around 17,000 clones, nearly 85% occurring once; the ten biggest clones make up 1.6%. As regards this clone: The junction departs from the called germline gene at one end, perhaps through a read error.

Sequences were derived from PBMCs, sampled less than 25 weeks after starting pembrolizumab. The chain is built from TRBV5-1 and TRBJ2-3; D could derive from TRBD1 or TRBD2 (6 bases each). This clonotype originated in an adult with mismatch repair-deficient cancer. The CDR3 is CPRGGRGTDTQYF. CDR3 in DNA: TGCCCCAGGGGAGGTAGAGGCACAGATACGCAGTATTTT.